The TCR beta chain under discussion was sequenced for a study of shared clonotypes between healthy human individuals. As defined, naive CD8 cells were CD45RO-negative and positively selected for CCR7, with terminally differentiated effector memory CD45RA+ cells excluded. Several immunoSEQ plates received, in even portions, the genomic DNA of each subset. Per the study methods: Sequence data from immunoSEQ were junction-only and lacked quality scores; consequently, filtering differed. Sequencing used immunoSEQ multiplex PCR; TCRdb keeps in-frame clones, though not all of them. That table supplies the V and J calls and clone size; D and trimming were determined from the DNA. This repertoire shows hundreds of thousands of clones, roughly 96% found once; its top ten account for approximately 0.1%. The TCR originated in a woman in her twenties or thirties in good health. Sample: naive CD8+ T cells sorted from blood.

This CDR3 reads CASSPTNLGAKEQYF. DNA of the CDR3: TGTGCCAGCAGTCCCACGAATCTGGGGGCGAAGGAGCAGTACTTC. This chain joins TRBV28 and TRBJ2-7, with D maybe TRBD1 (6 bases). The germline gives CDR1 MDHEN, CDR2 SYDVKM. Trimming removed 5 bases from V and 7 bases from J, with 21 bases in between. The CDR3 consists of 15 residues.